The 14 T cell receptor beta chains listed next were all sequenced from one sample in a study of T cell responses to AZD1222 COVID-19 vaccine. TCRdb's table, derived via immunoSEQ multiplex PCR, lists solely in-frame clones and lacks some. The data show roughly 120,000 clones, with around 88% seen just once and just over 9.5% held by the top ten. Sequencing was performed on peripheral blood, taken on day 0 of AZD1222 vaccination. Receptors originate from an adult in good health.

The chain has TRBV30 and TRBJ1-3; TRBD1 might be the D (5 bases). V was clipped by 2 bases and J by 2 bases, with 7 bases between them. CDR1 is GTSNPN, CDR2 SVGIG, per germline (reference sequence). The CDR3 loop spans 13 amino acids. CDR3 in amino acids: CAWSTGAGNTIYF. The CDR3 coding sequence is TGTGCCTGGAGTACGGGGGCTGGAAACACCATATATTTT.

The rearrangement links TRBV6-5 to TRBJ2-1, with TRBD2 matching 10 bases. This CDR3 has 15 residues. J was trimmed by 3 bases and V by 4 bases; bases with no gene match: 3. Germline values: CDR1 MNHEY, CDR2 SVGAGI. The DNA for the CDR3 is TGTGCCAGCAGTTTTAAGCGGGGGGGCTACAATGAGCAGTTCTTC. Translated: CASSFKRGGYNEQFF.

This clone has just one count. The chain links TRBV6-5 to TRBJ1-4, with D possibly being TRBD1 (5 bases). This CDR3 region has 16 residues. V was shortened by 2 bases and J by 7 bases, with 17 bases between the two germline ends. Germline CDR1 reads MNHEY; CDR2 reads SVGAGI. CDR3 protein: CASSYPLQGRGEKLFF. Here the CDR3 DNA reads TGTGCCAGCAGTTACCCTTTGCAGGGTCGGGGTGAAAAACTGTTTTTT.

The rearrangement joins TRBV3-1 (or the pseudogene TRBV3-2) to TRBJ2-7, with 10 bases aligning to TRBD2. CDR1 is LGHDT and CDR2 is YNNKEL in the germline V gene (reference sequence). This CDR3 has 15 amino acids. V dropped 0 bases and J dropped 6; count of bases not matched to a gene: 5. The CDR3 here is CASSQDLAGAPEQYF. In DNA form, the CDR3 reads TGTGCCAGCAGCCAAGACCTAGCGGGAGCGCCCGAGCAGTACTTC.

The genes are TRBV6-2 or TRBV6-3 and TRBJ2-3, with 9 bases fitting TRBD2. Germline V gives CDR1 MNHEY, CDR2 SVGEGT. The CDR3 consists of 16 residues. V was pared by 6 bases and J by 2 bases, with 9 bases of the junction left unmatched. The CDR3 here is CASSLSGGIFTDTQYF. DNA of the CDR3: TGTGCCAGCAGCTTAAGCGGGGGGATTTTCACAGATACGCAGTATTTT.

This clone was seen only once. The chain has TRBV7-9 and TRBJ2-3; D gene unclear. The CDR3 is 13 amino acids. The germline CDR1 and CDR2 sequences are SEHNR and FQNEAQ (reference sequence). V lost 2 bases and J lost 4, with 7 bases in between. CDR3 coding DNA: TGTGCCAGCAGCTTACGCGGAGCAGATACGCAGTATTTT. It yields the protein CASSLRGADTQYF. The full variable domain, rest sourced from reference TRBV7-9 and TRBJ2-3, is DTGVSQNPRHKITKRGQNVTFRCDPISEHNRLYWYRQTLGQGPEFLTYFQNEAQLEKSRLLSDRFSAERPKGSFSTLEIQRTEQGDSAMYLCASSLRGADTQYFGPGTRLTVL.

The rearrangement links TRBV28 to TRBJ1-2, with D possibly TRBD1 on 5 matching bases. CDR1 and CDR2 from the germline V gene are MDHEN and SYDVKM. With 2 bases removed from V and 4 bases from J, the gap between germline ends came to 11 bases. The CDR3 is 14 residues long. CDR3 DNA sequence: TGTGCCAGCAGTTTAGGAGGGGCCCTCTATGGCTACACCTTC. It translates to CASSLGGALYGYTF.

The chain carries TRBV15 and TRBJ1-1; possible D gene TRBD1, 6 bases. Germline V gives CDR1 LNHNV, CDR2 YYDKDF (reference sequence). Deletions cut 6 bases from V and 1 base from J, with 15 bases between. The CDR3 is 15 residues long. The CDR3 DNA reads as TGTGCCACCAGACCTTCAGGACAGCAGAACACTGAAGCTTTCTTT. Amino acids: CATRPSGQQNTEAFF.

The V call is TRBV5-1, the J call TRBJ2-1, with a weak D call TRBD2 (6 bases). The CDR3 sequence is 14 residues long. The germline V gene encodes CDR1 SGHRS and CDR2 YFSETQ. Trimming left V 4 bases short and J 6 bases short, with 14 bases between. The CDR3 DNA sequence: TGCGCCAGCAGCACGGGACTCCCGTCCAATGAGCAGTTCTTC. Translation gives CASSTGLPSNEQFF.

Of note for this clone: The identical CDR3 is also encoded by other nucleotide sequences in the sample. The chain recombines TRBV12-3 or TRBV12-4 with TRBJ1-2; D unresolved. V lost 1 base, J lost 4 bases, and 7 bases lay in between. The CDR3 is 13 residues long. The CDR3 sequence: CASSLGQSYGYTF. CDR3 DNA sequence: TGTGCCAGCAGTTTAGGGCAGTCCTATGGCTACACCTTC.

V usage is TRBV5-1 and J usage is TRBJ2-7; 9 bases are a match to TRBD1. This CDR3 region has 14 residues. V trimming: 7 bases; J trimming: 2 bases; junction bases outside the gene matches: 7. Germline CDR1 reads SGHRS; CDR2 reads YFSETQ. This chain's CDR3 is CASQTGTGPYEQYF. The CDR3 DNA sequence: TGCGCCAGCCAAACCGGGACAGGGCCCTACGAGCAGTACTTC.

V usage is TRBV5-4 and J usage is TRBJ1-2, with D tentatively TRBD1 (6 bases). Per germline, CDR1 SGHNT and CDR2 YYREEE (reference sequence). The length of the CDR3 is 13 residues. The V end lost 4 bases, the J end lost 4 bases, and 11 bases lay between the germline ends. CDR3 residues: CASSTDSTYGYTF. CDR3 sequence (DNA): TGTGCCAGCAGCACGGACAGTACCTATGGCTACACCTTC. The full variable domain, in which reference TRBV5-4 and TRBJ1-2 provide the parts outside the CDR3, is ETGVTQSPTHLIKTRGQQVTLRCSSQSGHNTVSWYQQALGQGPQFIFQYYREEENGRGNFPPRFSGLQFPNYSSELNVNALELDDSALYLCASSTDSTYGYTFGSGTRLTVV.

The V gene is TRBV7-8, the J gene TRBJ1-3; D call uncertain. Trimming shortened V by 3 bases and J by 2 bases, and 11 bases separated the two germline ends. CDR3 size: 15 residues. Germline-derived CDR1 and CDR2 are SGHVS and FQNEAQ. CDR3 region: CASSFRPSAGNTIYF. DNA of the CDR3: TGTGCCAGCAGCTTCCGACCGTCTGCTGGAAACACCATATATTTT.

The chain carries TRBV14 and TRBJ2-1; tentatively, D is TRBD2 (6 bases). Trimming cost V 4 bases and J 8 bases, with 21 bases left between them. Per the germline V gene, CDR1 is SGHDN and CDR2 is FVKESK. This CDR3 is 16 amino acids long. The CDR3 loop reads CASSPRGIASSDEQFF. The CDR3 nucleotides read TGTGCCAGCAGCCCCCGGGGGATCGCTTCCTCGGATGAGCAGTTCTTC.